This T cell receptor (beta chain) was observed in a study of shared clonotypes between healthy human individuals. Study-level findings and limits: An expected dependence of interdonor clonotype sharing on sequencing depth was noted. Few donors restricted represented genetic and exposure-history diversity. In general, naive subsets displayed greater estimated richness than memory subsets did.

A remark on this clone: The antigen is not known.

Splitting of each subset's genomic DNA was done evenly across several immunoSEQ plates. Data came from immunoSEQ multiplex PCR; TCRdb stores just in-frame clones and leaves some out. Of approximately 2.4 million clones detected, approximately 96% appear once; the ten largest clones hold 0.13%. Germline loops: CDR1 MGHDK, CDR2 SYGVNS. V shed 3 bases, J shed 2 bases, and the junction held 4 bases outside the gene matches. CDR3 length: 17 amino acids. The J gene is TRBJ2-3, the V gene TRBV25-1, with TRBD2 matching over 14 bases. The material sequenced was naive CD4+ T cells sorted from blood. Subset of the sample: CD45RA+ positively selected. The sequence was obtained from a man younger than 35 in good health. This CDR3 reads CASSDPGLAGVTDTQYF. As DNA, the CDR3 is TGTGCCAGCAGTGACCCGGGACTAGCGGGGGTCACAGATACGCAGTATTTT.